This entry lists 8 T cell receptor beta chains sequenced from one sample in a study of CD8 T cells in Susac syndrome. RNA amounts of about 0.5 to 1 ug underwent reverse transcription with random hexamers. One entry per CDR3 protein, called by TCRdb with MiXCR from the immunoSEQ multiplex PCR reads. This table has about 150,000 distinct CDR3 sequences, roughly 95% appearing once. Sequences were obtained from CD8+ T cells from PBMCs. The receptors were gathered from a human donor with multiple sclerosis.

This chain links TRBV7-9 with TRBJ2-1; a weak D match, TRBD2 (5 bases). CDR1 SEHNR and CDR2 FQNEAQ come from the germline V gene (reference sequence). The length of the CDR3 is 18 residues. V gave up 1 base and J gave up 1 base, with 17 bases separating them. CDR3 nucleotide sequence: TGTGCCAGCAGCTTAGGGCCCCTCGGAGGTCGGTCCTACAATGAGCAGTTCTTC. Translation gives CASSLGPLGGRSYNEQFF.

This clonotype was recorded once. The rearrangement links TRBV27 to TRBJ1-5; D may be TRBD1 (5 bases). CDR3 length equals 14 residues. Germline assignment: CDR1 MNHEY and CDR2 SMNVEV (reference sequence). The ends were cut back, 3 bases at V and 7 bases at J, with 13 bases in the middle. This CDR3 is CASSLGTDGQPQHF. Here the CDR3 DNA reads TGTGCCAGCAGTTTGGGGACCGACGGACAGCCCCAGCATTTT.

This chain links TRBV2 with TRBJ1-2; D unresolved. V was shortened by 6 bases and J by 8 bases, with 4 bases between the two germline ends. The CDR3 length is 9 residues. Germline lookup yields CDR1 SNHLY and CDR2 FYNNEI. CDR3 in amino acids: CASRGGYTF. DNA of the CDR3: TGTGCCAGCAGGGGGGGCTACACCTTC.

The chain is built from TRBV20-1 and TRBJ2-3; 7 bases are a match to TRBD2. This CDR3 contains 14 residues. The germline CDR1 and CDR2 sequences are DFQATT and SNEGSKA (reference sequence). Trimming cost V 3 bases and J 8 bases; bases outside gene matches: 11. This chain's CDR3 is CSARWLAVDITQYF. CDR3 DNA sequence: TGCAGTGCTAGGTGGCTAGCGGTGGATATTACGCAGTATTTT.

The CDR3 nucleotides read TGTGCTAGTGGTTTTGCCGGGACAGGCCTTAATGAGCAGTTCTTC. Protein sequence: CASGFAGTGLNEQFF. V and J are TRBV12-5 and TRBJ2-1, with TRBD1 identical over 8 bases. The CDR3 sequence is 15 residues long. Germline V gives CDR1 LGHNT, CDR2 FRNRAP. V shed 3 bases and J 7 bases; nucleotides not matched to a gene: 8.

The chain carries TRBV27 and TRBJ2-7; D remains unclear. The V end lost 4 bases, the J end lost 0 bases, and 10 bases lay between the germline ends. This CDR3 has 14 residues. Germline V CDR1 and CDR2: MNHEY, SMNVEV (reference sequence). CDR3 in DNA: TGTGCCAGCAGTTATTCCCGTAGCTCCTACGAGCAGTACTTC. Translation gives CASSYSRSSYEQYF.

J is TRBJ2-3 and V is TRBV9, with TRBD2 matching 7 bases. J gave up 2 bases and V 3 bases, and 3 bases lay outside the gene matches. In germline, CDR1 is SGDLS, CDR2 YYNGEE. The CDR3 runs to 14 residues. Here the CDR3 reads CASSEGTNTDTQYF. CDR3 coding DNA: TGTGCCAGCAGCGAGGGGACTAACACAGATACGCAGTATTTT. The full variable domain, completed using reference TRBV9 and TRBJ2-3, is DSGVTQTPKHLITATGQRVTLRCSPRSGDLSVYWYQQSLDQGLQFLIQYYNGEERAKGNILERFSAQQFPDLHSELNLSSLELGDSALYFCASSEGTNTDTQYFGPGTRLTVL.

CDR3 sequence reads: CASSLIGQGTEAFF. The CDR3 DNA is TGTGCCAGCAGCTTAATTGGACAGGGCACTGAAGCTTTCTTT. The chain couples TRBV7-3 to TRBJ1-1; TRBD1 aligns across 8 bases. Germline V lookup: CDR1 SGHTA, CDR2 FQGTGA. The CDR3 covers 14 residues. V lost 1 base to trimming and J lost 4 bases; unmatched junction nucleotides: 2.